The 18 T cell receptor beta chains reported below all come from one sample, sequenced in a study of T cell clones after liver transplantation. This table comes from immunoSEQ multiplex PCR, and its TCRdb copy is limited to in-frame clones, with some not included. The sample has around 100,000 clones; around 84% are singletons. This material consisted of CD4+ T cells from blood, taken approximately 45 months after liver transplant. These receptors originate from a human patient who received a liver transplant. The graft donor may account for some of the T cells.

The chain recombines TRBV11-3 with TRBJ2-1; 7 positions match TRBD1. The junction had 13 bases not matched to a gene; V was cut back by 2 bases and J by 9 bases. Germline V gives CDR1 SGHNT, CDR2 YENEEA. The CDR3 covers 16 residues. In nucleotides, the CDR3 is TGTGCCAGCAGCTTAACCACAGGGGACCCTCGGGGTGAGCAGTTCTTC. Translation: CASSLTTGDPRGEQFF.

This chain connects TRBV6-1 to TRBJ2-5; 11 bases fit TRBD2. Germline CDR1 MNHNS, CDR2 SASEGT. Losses at the gene ends were 6 bases for V and 4 bases for J; bases not matched to a gene: 4. The CDR3 is 14 amino acids. The CDR3 bases are TGTGCCAGCAGAGATACTAGCGGGGGAGAGACCCAGTACTTC. Its translation is CASRDTSGGETQYF.

This chain connects TRBV18 to TRBJ1-1; possibly TRBD1 for D (5 bases). V was trimmed by 4 bases and J by 3 bases, leaving 18 bases between them. CDR1 is KGHSH and CDR2 is LQKENI in the germline V gene. The CDR3 length is 16 residues. The CDR3 DNA follows: TGTGCCAGCTCACTGCGCCAGGGAGTATCGGACACTGAAGCTTTCTTT. Translating gives CASSLRQGVSDTEAFF. Full variable domain (missing parts from reference TRBV18 and TRBJ1-1): NAGVMQNPRHLVRRRGQEARLRCSPMKGHSHVYWYRQLPEEGLKFMVYLQKENIIDESGMPKERFSAEFPKEGPSILRIQQVVRGDSAAYFCASSLRQGVSDTEAFFGQGTRLTVV.

The chain recombines TRBV19 with TRBJ2-1; D is perhaps TRBD1 (6 bases). CDR1 and CDR2 (germline): LNHDA, SQIVND (reference sequence). V lost 5 bases to trimming and J lost 11 bases, with 10 bases between them. CDR3 size: 11 residues. CDR3 in amino acids: CASSVRGQQFF. CDR3 coding DNA: TGTGCCAGTAGTGTCAGGGGCCAGCAGTTCTTC. Filled out from reference TRBV19 and TRBJ2-1, the complete variable domain reads DGGITQSPKYLFRKEGQNVTLSCEQNLNHDAMYWYRQDPGQGLRLIYYSQIVNDFQKGDIAEGYSVSREKKESFPLTVTSAQKNPTAFYLCASSVRGQQFFGPGTRLTVL.

V is TRBV7-2 and J is TRBJ2-5; 8 positions agree with TRBD1. The CDR3 is made up of 16 amino acids. In germline, CDR1 is SGHTA, CDR2 FQGNSA. J was trimmed by 2 bases and V by 5 bases; bases with no gene match: 10. The CDR3 protein is CASSTQTGVKQETQYF. CDR3 nucleotide sequence: TGTGCCAGCAGCACCCAGACAGGGGTTAAGCAAGAGACCCAGTACTTC.

The gene calls are TRBV30 and TRBJ2-7, with TRBD1 as a possible D gene (6 bases). Per the germline V gene, CDR1 is GTSNPN and CDR2 is SVGIG (reference sequence). The CDR3 sequence is 13 residues long. V shed 2 bases and J shed 2 bases, with 10 bases lying between them. This chain's CDR3 is CAWSRQVPYEQYF. The CDR3 region has the DNA TGTGCCTGGAGTAGACAGGTTCCCTACGAGCAGTACTTC.

As for this clone: Other DNA sequences in this sample translate to the same CDR3. J is TRBJ1-4 and V is TRBV6-6; tentative D call: TRBD1 (5 bases). V lost 6 bases and J lost 7, with 6 bases in between. The CDR3 contains 11 residues. Germline-derived CDR1 and CDR2 are MNHNY and SVGAGI (reference sequence). For the CDR3, the DNA is TGTGCCAGCAGGGGGGGTGAAAAACTGTTTTTT. This gives the protein CASRGGEKLFF.

This clone occurred once. The rearrangement joins TRBV15 to TRBJ2-7; the D gene is possibly TRBD1 (6 bases). The CDR3 is 16 amino acids. Germline loops: CDR1 LNHNV, CDR2 YYDKDF (reference sequence). V was trimmed by 1 base and J by 2 bases, leaving 15 bases between them. The DNA for the CDR3 is TGTGCCACCAGCAGAGGGGGGCAGGATTCGACCTACGAGCAGTACTTC. It is translated as CATSRGGQDSTYEQYF.

The rearrangement links TRBV7-8 to TRBJ1-2; TRBD1 agrees at 7 bases. V lost 3 bases, J lost 5 bases, and 6 bases stayed unmatched. The CDR3 loop spans 14 amino acids. The germline CDR1 and CDR2 sequences are SGHVS and FQNEAQ. The CDR3 loop reads CASSFGQDGYGYTF. In DNA form, the CDR3 reads TGTGCCAGCAGCTTCGGACAGGACGGTTATGGCTACACCTTC. The full variable domain, with the rest looked up from reference TRBV7-8 and TRBJ1-2, is GAGVSQSPRYKVAKRGQDVALRCDPISGHVSLFWYQQALGQGPEFLTYFQNEAQLDKSGLPSDRFFAERPEGSVSTLKIQRTQQEDSAVYLCASSFGQDGYGYTFGSGTRLTVV.

The rearrangement links TRBV6-1 to TRBJ2-1, with D possibly TRBD2 on 7 matching bases. This CDR3 contains 15 residues. Germline CDR1 is MNHNS and CDR2 is SASEGT. Trimming removed 4 bases from V and 6 bases from J, with 16 bases in between. In nucleotides, the CDR3 is TGTGCCAGCAGTGTGGGGGGCGGGAGATTCAATGAGCAGTTCTTC. Translating it yields CASSVGGGRFNEQFF.

The chain is built from TRBV2 and TRBJ2-3; 11 positions match TRBD2. This CDR3 contains 13 residues. The V gene end was trimmed by 9 bases and the J gene end by 4 bases; junction bases not matched to a gene: 3. Germline-derived CDR1 and CDR2 are SNHLY and FYNNEI. CDR3 nucleotide sequence: TGTGCCAGTACTAGCGGGAGTGCAGATACGCAGTATTTT. Translating gives CASTSGSADTQYF.

The chain recombines TRBV5-6 with TRBJ2-7, with TRBD2 matching over 13 bases. This CDR3 is built from 16 residues. V lost 2 bases, J lost 0 bases, and 2 bases stayed unmatched. Germline V gene data show CDR1 as SGHDT and CDR2 as YYEEEE. In nucleotides, the CDR3 is TGTGCCAGCAGCTTTCGGACTAGCGGGGGCTCCTACGAGCAGTACTTC. This gives the protein CASSFRTSGGSYEQYF. Looking up the rest from reference TRBV5-6 and TRBJ2-7 gives the full variable domain: DAGVTQSPTHLIKTRGQQVTLRCSPKSGHDTVSWYQQALGQGPQFIFQYYEEEERQRGNFPDRFSGHQFPNYSSELNVNALLLGDSALYLCASSFRTSGGSYEQYFGPGTRLTVT.

Here the CDR3 DNA reads TGTGCCAGCAGCCCTCTAGACCCTAGGACTAGCGCCAAGGATACGCAGTATTTT. It encodes CASSPLDPRTSAKDTQYF. The J gene is TRBJ2-3, the V gene TRBV6-4, with TRBD2 matching 9 bases. Trimming took 6 bases from V and 6 from J; bases not matched to a gene: 19. The CDR3 totals 18 residues. Germline lookup yields CDR1 MRHNA and CDR2 SNTAGT.

This clone was observed a single time. V and J are TRBV6-5 and TRBJ2-7; possibly TRBD1 for D (5 bases). Germline V lookup: CDR1 MNHEY, CDR2 SVGAGI. With 0 bases removed from V and 3 bases from J, the gap between germline ends came to 9 bases. The CDR3 runs 14 residues. The CDR3: CASSYSAGNYEQYF. The CDR3 nucleotides are TGTGCCAGCAGTTACTCGGCAGGGAACTACGAGCAGTACTTC.

The chain carries TRBV28 and TRBJ2-5; 11 bases agree with TRBD2. Per germline, CDR1 MDHEN and CDR2 SYDVKM. V lost 7 bases and J lost 2; bases outside the gene matches: 6. The CDR3 covers 15 residues. As DNA, the CDR3 is TGTGCCAGCACCCCTGGGACTAGCGGTCAAGAGACCCAGTACTTC. It specifies CASTPGTSGQETQYF.

J is TRBJ2-3 and V is TRBV7-2; a weak D match, TRBD2 (5 bases). V lost 5 bases and J lost 2, with 17 bases in between. CDR3 size: 16 residues. Germline V gives CDR1 SGHTA, CDR2 FQGNSA. The CDR3 reads CASSPRVGLHTDTQYF. The CDR3 coding sequence is TGTGCCAGCAGCCCCCGCGTCGGACTTCACACAGATACGCAGTATTTT.

This chain joins TRBV5-6 and TRBJ1-2; a possible D gene is TRBD1 (6 bases). The V end was cut by 4 bases, the J end by 0 bases, with 16 bases between. Germline CDR1 SGHDT, CDR2 YYEEEE. This CDR3 is 16 amino acids long. CDR3 in amino acids: CASSHGQPSPNYGYTF. As DNA, the CDR3 is TGTGCCAGCAGCCACGGACAGCCTAGTCCTAACTATGGCTACACCTTC.

The V call is TRBV9, the J call TRBJ2-2; the match to TRBD1 covers 7 bases. With V trimmed by 3 bases and J by 1 base, 6 bases remained unmatched. Per the germline V gene, CDR1 is SGDLS and CDR2 is YYNGEE. The CDR3 loop spans 16 amino acids. CDR3 in amino acids: CASSAAGTENTGELFF. Written as DNA, the CDR3 is TGTGCCAGCAGCGCGGCCGGGACAGAGAACACCGGGGAGCTGTTTTTT. Full variable domain (remainder filled in from reference TRBV9 and TRBJ2-2): DSGVTQTPKHLITATGQRVTLRCSPRSGDLSVYWYQQSLDQGLQFLIQYYNGEERAKGNILERFSAQQFPDLHSELNLSSLELGDSALYFCASSAAGTENTGELFFGEGSRLTVL.